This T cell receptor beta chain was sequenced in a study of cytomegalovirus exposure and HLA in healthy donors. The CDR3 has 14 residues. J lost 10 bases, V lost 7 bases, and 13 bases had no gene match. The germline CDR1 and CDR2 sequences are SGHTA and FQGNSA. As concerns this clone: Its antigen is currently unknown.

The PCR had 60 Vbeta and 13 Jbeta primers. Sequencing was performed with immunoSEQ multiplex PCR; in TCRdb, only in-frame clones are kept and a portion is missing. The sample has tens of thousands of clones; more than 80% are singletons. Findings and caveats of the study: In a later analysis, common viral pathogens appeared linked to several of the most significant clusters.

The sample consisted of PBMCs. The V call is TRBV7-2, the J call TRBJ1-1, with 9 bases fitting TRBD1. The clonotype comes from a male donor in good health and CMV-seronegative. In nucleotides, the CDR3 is TGTGCCAGCACCGTGCTACAGGGGGCTTTTGTAGCTTTCTTT. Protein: CASTVLQGAFVAFF.